Shown below are 13 T cell receptor beta chains from a single sample sequenced in a study of beta chain features in type 1 diabetes. Of the isolated RNA, all was reverse transcribed, and so the sequenced material was expressed TCRB transcripts. The table came from immunoSEQ multiplex PCR; TCRdb's copy has only in-frame clones and leaves some out. This sample has about 450,000 clones, with around 10% found just once. Sequenced material: naive CD4+ T cells from blood. All receptors derive from a woman under 30 in good health.

The rearrangement joins TRBV30 to TRBJ1-5; maybe TRBD1 (6 bases). Germline CDR1 is GTSNPN and CDR2 is SVGIG (reference sequence). The CDR3 totals 14 residues. V shed 1 base and J shed 4 bases, with 11 bases lying between them. CDR3 in amino acids: CAWSGGGGNQPQHF. CDR3 nucleotide sequence: TGTGCCTGGAGTGGAGGGGGGGGAAATCAGCCCCAGCATTTT. The full variable domain, with the rest looked up from reference TRBV30 and TRBJ1-5, is SQTIHQWPATLVQPVGSPLSLECTVEGTSNPNLYWYRQAAGRGLQLLFYSVGIGQISSEVPQNLSASRPQDRQFILSSKKLLLSDSGFYLCAWSGGGGNQPQHFGDGTRLSIL.

This clone came up a few times. This sequence joins TRBV25-1 and TRBJ1-4; perhaps TRBD1 as D (6 bases). There are 14 residues in the CDR3. Trimming took 6 bases from V and 4 from J, leaving 12 bases between them. From germline, CDR1 is MGHDK and CDR2 SYGVNS. The CDR3 here is CASRDSGDNEKLFF. CDR3 DNA sequence: TGTGCCAGCAGGGACAGCGGCGATAATGAAAAACTGTTTTTT.

This clone was observed a handful of times. The chain joins TRBV30 to TRBJ1-3; D is unclear. The germline V and J ends were trimmed by 6 bases and 3 bases, with 18 bases remaining between them. Germline loops: CDR1 GTSNPN, CDR2 SVGIG (reference sequence). This CDR3 is built from 15 residues. This CDR3 reads CACAPWAGIGNTIYF. The CDR3, as DNA: TGTGCCTGTGCACCTTGGGCGGGTATTGGAAACACCATATATTTT.

Of note for this clone: Germline is not matched at one junction end, which may reflect a read error. The chain links TRBV10-3 to TRBJ2-7; tentatively, D is TRBD1 (5 bases). Germline V gene data show CDR1 as ENHRY and CDR2 as SYGVKD. The CDR3 is 14 residues long. The CDR3 sequence is CASSYSDRAYEQYF. The CDR3 DNA reads as TGTGCCAGCAGTTACTCCGACAGAGCCTACGAGCAGTACTTC.

This clone occurred a few times. The CDR3 DNA reads TGTGCCACCTGGACGGGGGAGGAGACCCAGTACTTC. Protein: CATWTGEETQYF. V is TRBV10-3 and J is TRBJ2-5, with D possibly matching TRBD2 (6 bases). V gave up 10 bases and J gave up 5 bases, with 14 bases separating them. The CDR3 sequence is 12 residues long. Germline CDR1 is ENHRY and CDR2 is SYGVKD.

This clone was seen at least ten times. The chain is built from TRBV7-2 and TRBJ2-4; possible D gene TRBD2, 6 bases. CDR3 size: 14 residues. Germline assignment: CDR1 SGHTA and CDR2 FQGNSA. V was clipped by 8 bases and J by 0 bases, with 11 bases between them. DNA of the CDR3: TGTGCCAGCGGAACGGGACTAGCCAAAAACATTCAGTACTTC. It yields the protein CASGTGLAKNIQYF.

This clone was seen only a few times. V and J are TRBV7-9 and TRBJ1-2, with 7 bases aligning to TRBD1. Germline V gives CDR1 SEHNR, CDR2 FQNEAQ (reference sequence). CDR3 length: 14 amino acids. Unmatched junction bases numbered 4, after V lost 0 bases and J lost 6 bases. CDR3 loop: CASSLAGGEDGYTF. The CDR3 DNA follows: TGTGCCAGCAGCTTAGCAGGGGGCGAGGATGGCTACACCTTC.

This clone turned up a few times. The rearrangement joins TRBV18 to TRBJ1-4; D is undetermined. V was clipped by 8 bases and J by 8 bases, with 18 bases between them. This CDR3 comprises 14 residues. Germline V CDR1 and CDR2: KGHSH, LQKENI. The CDR3: CASQRSRNGEKLFF. CDR3 nucleotides: TGTGCCAGCCAACGTAGTAGGAATGGGGAAAAACTGTTTTTT.

This clone came up a few times. A read error may account for a junction end that differs from germline. The V gene is TRBV19, the J gene TRBJ2-1; TRBD2 matches at 8 bases. CDR3 length: 14 amino acids. Germline lookup yields CDR1 LNHDA and CDR2 SQIVND (reference sequence). CDR3 nucleotides: TGTGCCAGTAGTAGCTACGGGCTAGCGGGCCAGAGCATCTTC. Protein product: CASSSYGLAGQSIF.

This clone was recorded a few times. The chain is built from TRBV5-1 and TRBJ2-1, with 13 bases matching TRBD2. With 4 bases clipped from V and 0 bases from J, the junction kept 10 bases outside the gene matches. The germline V gene has CDR1 SGHRS and CDR2 YFSETQ. The CDR3 runs to 19 residues. For the CDR3, the DNA is TGCGCCAGCAGCCCAAAGACTAGCGGGGGGCCGAGCTCCTACAATGAGCAGTTCTTC. Amino acids: CASSPKTSGGPSSYNEQFF.

This clone turned up a few times. V is TRBV6-5 and J is TRBJ1-2; perhaps TRBD1 as D (6 bases). Germline loops: CDR1 MNHEY, CDR2 SVGAGI. Trimming stripped 7 bases from V and 6 bases from J, with 21 bases between. CDR3 length: 15 amino acids. In DNA form, the CDR3 reads TGTGCCAGCAATCCCGGGGACACCAAATGGGATGGCTACACCTTC. It specifies CASNPGDTKWDGYTF.

The V call is TRBV9, the J call TRBJ1-4; D is ambiguous. CDR3 size: 14 residues. Germline-derived CDR1 and CDR2 are SGDLS and YYNGEE. The V end lost 4 bases, the J end lost 0 bases, and 7 bases lay between the germline ends. The CDR3: CASSSLPTNEKLFF. In DNA form, the CDR3 reads TGTGCCAGCAGCTCGTTGCCAACTAATGAAAAACTGTTTTTT.

This clone has more than one count but fewer than ten. The rearrangement links TRBV28 to TRBJ2-7; the match to TRBD1 covers 9 bases. V was pared by 6 bases and J by 4 bases, with 4 bases of the junction left unmatched. Germline CDR1 and CDR2: MDHEN and SYDVKM. CDR3 length: 13 amino acids. The CDR3 loop is CASRRQGGYEQYV. CDR3 coding DNA: TGTGCCAGCAGGAGACAGGGGGGGTACGAGCAGTACGTC.